The 23 T cell receptor delta chains below all came from one sample that was sequenced in a study of γδ T cells in repeated Plasmodium falciparum infection (dated by TCRdb to the early 2020s). The protocol used for the library was multiplex PCR. Instrument on record: Illumina MiSeq. Public reads were reanalyzed in TCRdb with CATT, and rows carrying the same DNA were merged afterwards. This sample comprises 75,000 to 95,000 delta-chain clones, approximately 0.92% of them detected only once. The top ten clonotypes cover approximately 10% of the sample. For bulk TCR repertoire analysis, Vgamma9/Vdelta2+ and Vdelta2-negative gammadelta T cell populations were isolated by flow sorting from peripheral blood mononuclear cells. The sample was gamma-delta T cells from blood. These receptors came from a pool of human donors (malaria-infected and uninfected, not separated).

Comments on this clone: A read error likely explains why the TCRdb protein, taken from a much larger clone, differs from this DNA's translation at residue 3; the protein shown is translated from the DNA. V usage is TRDV2 and J usage is TRDJ1, with TRDD3 matching 7 bases. Here the J gene came from matching the DNA to germline, since TCRdb omits it. The CDR3 has 17 residues. Per the germline V gene, CDR1 is GEAIGNYY and CDR2 is EKD. J lost 1 base, V lost 7 bases, and 17 bases had no gene match. CDR3 protein: CAWDRMGGSPGTDKLIF. Here the CDR3 DNA reads TGTGCCTGGGACCGGATGGGGGGATCTCCGGGCACCGATAAACTCATCTTT.

This clone was seen a few times. The likely explanation is a read error, given a far larger clone one base away. This specimen includes other DNA sequences encoding the same CDR3. The J gene is TRDJ1, the V gene TRDV1; maybe TRDD3 (5 bases). TCRdb lists no J gene, so it was determined here by aligning the DNA to germline. The CDR3 consists of 15 residues. CDR1 is TSWWSYY and CDR2 is QGS in the germline V gene. The CDR3 region has the DNA TGCGCTCTTGGGGAACTTCGAGATAAAACCGATAAACTCATCTTT. It is translated as CALGELRDKTDKLIF.

This clone was found many times. The TCRdb protein comes from a much larger clone and disagrees with this DNA's translation at residue 13, likely due to a read error; the protein given here is derived from the DNA. The chain is built from TRDV2 and TRDJ1; the match to TRDD3 covers 10 bases. TCRdb gives no J gene; it was assigned here by matching the DNA to germline. The CDR3 is made up of 16 amino acids. In germline, CDR1 is GEAIGNYY, CDR2 EKD. The CDR3 region is CACDTSRGIRDDRLIF. For the CDR3, the DNA is TGTGCCTGTGACACAAGTCGGGGGATACGAGACGATAGACTCATCTTT.

This clone was seen a handful of times. The protein recorded in TCRdb matches a much larger clone and deviates from this DNA's translation at residue 16, suggesting a read error; the protein here is obtained by translating the DNA. The J segment was not called; the V segment is TRDV2; TRDD3 was called by the table and not checked on the DNA. Germline loops: CDR1 GEAIGNYY, CDR2 EKD. The CDR3 extends over 18 amino acids. CDR3 region: CACDTLSLGDPYTDKHIF. The CDR3 DNA sequence: TGTGCCTGTGACACTCTATCACTGGGGGACCCGTACACCGATAAACACATCTTT.

This clone was found a few times. A far larger clone is one nucleotide away, so this likely arose from a read error. The same CDR3 also results from other DNA sequences found in this sample. The V gene call is TRDV2, and the J gene call is absent; the table gives TRDD3 as D, unverified against the DNA. Germline values: CDR1 GEAIGNYY, CDR2 EKD. CDR3 length equals 19 residues. The CDR3 reads CACDSVHAGGYAKENKLIF. CDR3 sequence (DNA): TGTGCCTGTGACTCCGTGCATGCGGGGGGATACGCGAAAGAGAATAAACTCATCTTC.

There are a few counts of this clone. A read error likely explains this, since a far larger clone differs by one base. At the DNA level, this CDR3 is encoded by other sequences in the same sample as well. CDR3 region: CACDIKVGNWGTREKETDKLIF. The CDR3, as DNA: TGTGCCTGTGACATCAAAGTAGGTAACTGGGGTACTCGTGAAAAAGAGACCGATAAGCTCATCTTT. No J gene was named, though the V gene is TRDV2; TRDD3 was called by the table and not checked on the DNA. The CDR3 length is 22 residues. Germline assignment: CDR1 GEAIGNYY and CDR2 EKD.

This clone was detected a few times. A far larger clone is just one base off, so this is likely a read error. The sample contains more than one DNA sequence encoding this CDR3. V is TRDV2 and J is TRDJ1, with TRDD3 matching 10 bases. The J gene, not given by TCRdb, was assigned here from a germline match of the nucleotide sequence. This CDR3 has 16 amino acids. Germline V CDR1 and CDR2: GEAIGNYY, EKD. V lost 3 bases, J lost 2 bases, and 8 bases stayed unmatched. The CDR3 DNA reads as TGTGCCTGTGACCCATTATTGGGGGATACTACCGATAAACTCATCTTT. Protein: CACDPLLGDTTDKLIF.

Remarks on this clone: A much larger clone lies one base from this, so it may be a read error. Other DNA sequences in this specimen translate into the identical CDR3. V gene TRDV1 combines with J gene TRDJ2; D ambiguous. Germline V gene lookup returns CDR1 TSWWSYY and CDR2 QGS. There are 22 residues in the CDR3. V gave up 7 bases and J gave up 2 bases, with 35 bases separating them. For the CDR3, the DNA is TGTGCTCTTGTAACCTTAGCCCAGTCGAGTTCCGTGGGAACCTCCTTGACAGCACAACTCTTCTTT. This sequence encodes CALVTLAQSSSVGTSLTAQLFF.

Comments on this clone: Translating this DNA gives a protein that differs at residue 5 from the TCRdb one, which belongs to a much larger clone; a read error is likely, and the protein shown is this translation. The chain is built from TRDV2 and TRDJ1; 8 bases fit TRDD3. TCRdb supplies no J gene; here it was assigned by aligning the nucleotide sequence to germline. With V trimmed by 3 bases and J by 2 bases, 13 bases remained unmatched. Germline V lookup: CDR1 GEAIGNYY, CDR2 EKD. The CDR3 extends over 17 amino acids. The chain's CDR3 is CACDSGLGDATTDKLIF. DNA of the CDR3: TGTGCCTGTGACTCCGGGCTGGGGGACGCAACGACCGATAAACTCATCTTT.

About this clone: It is likely a read error: a sequence one base away is far more abundant. Other nucleotide sequences from this sample produce the same CDR3. The chain is built from TRDV1 and TRDJ1; D may be TRDD2 (6 bases). TCRdb is silent on the J gene; assignment here came from matching the DNA to germline. Germline V lookup: CDR1 TSWWSYY, CDR2 QGS. The CDR3 is 25 amino acids. Trimming removed 3 bases from V and 1 base from J, with 42 bases in between. CDR3 sequence (DNA): TGTGCTCTTGGGGAGAGTACTGAACAGGCTACGTCCTACCCTCACTGGTATATGGGCACCGATAAACTCATCTTT. Translated: CALGESTEQATSYPHWYMGTDKLIF.

On this clone: The protein that TCRdb holds for this DNA derives from a much larger clone and differs from the translated DNA at residue 5, which likely indicates a read error; the protein shown here is translated from the DNA. This rearrangement joins TRDV2 to TRDJ1; D gene unclear. Trimming left V 3 bases short and J 0 bases short, with 13 bases between. This CDR3 spans 15 amino acids. Germline V gene data show CDR1 as GEAIGNYY and CDR2 as EKD. The CDR3 bases are TGTGCCTGTGACCCCGTTGGACAGTACACCGATAAACTCATCTTT. Its protein is CACDPVGQYTDKLIF.

This clone was seen only a few times. TCRdb assigns this DNA the protein of a much larger clone, which departs from its translation at residue 9; this likely reflects a read error, and the protein shown comes from translating the DNA. The chain employs TRDV1 and TRDJ1; no reliable D call. TCRdb does not report a J gene; here it was assigned by matching the DNA to germline references. Between the trimmed V and J ends, which lost 2 bases and 0 bases, there was a span of 22 bases. Germline V CDR1 and CDR2: TSWWSYY, QGS. The CDR3 sequence is 19 residues long. The CDR3 loop reads CALGELSLPPLTYTDKLIF. CDR3 coding DNA: TGTGCTCTTGGGGAATTGAGTCTCCCCCCACTAACATACACCGATAAACTCATCTTT.

A few counts support this clone. It is likely a read error: a sequence one base away is far more abundant. At the DNA level, this CDR3 is encoded by other sequences in the same sample as well. The chain employs TRDV1 and TRDJ1; 13 bases fit TRDD3. From germline, CDR1 is TSWWSYY and CDR2 QGS. The CDR3 runs to 19 residues. The CDR3 nucleotides are TGTGCTCTCAATCACAAGGCAAACTGGGGGATACGGCCCACCGATAAACTCATCTTC. Translating it yields CALNHKANWGIRPTDKLIF.

Regarding this clone: TCRdb's protein, taken from a much larger clone, differs from this DNA's translation at residue 13, likely owing to a read error; the protein displayed comes from the DNA. The same CDR3 arises from other DNA sequences in this sample as well. This chain connects TRDV2 to TRDJ1, with D possibly TRDD3 on 6 matching bases. TCRdb carries no J gene annotation; the J gene was assigned here by matching the DNA with germline. The CDR3 covers 18 residues. Trimming pared 0 bases from V and 3 bases from J, leaving 22 bases between. Germline CDR1 reads GEAIGNYY; CDR2 reads EKD. The CDR3 protein is CACDTVVGIMSYADKLIF. Written as DNA, the CDR3 is TGTGCCTGTGACACCGTGGTGGGGATCATGAGTTACGCCGATAAACTCATCTTT.

Remarks on this clone: The translation of this DNA and the TCRdb protein of a much larger clone differ at residue 11, probably owing to a read error; the protein shown here is translated from the DNA. The rearrangement uses TRDV2 and TRDJ1; the match to TRDD3 covers 7 bases. TCRdb lists no J gene, so it was determined here by aligning the DNA to germline. Germline values: CDR1 GEAIGNYY, CDR2 EKD. This CDR3 comprises 21 residues. V shed 0 bases and J 7 bases; nucleotides not matched to a gene: 28. The CDR3 loop is CACDTDNGSGGCGHPLGKLIF. CDR3 DNA sequence: TGTGCCTGTGACACCGATAACGGTTCTGGGGGTTGCGGCCATCCCCTGGGTAAACTCATCTTT.

The sample holds a few counts of this clone. TCRdb assigns this DNA the protein of a much larger clone, which departs from its translation at residue 19; this likely reflects a read error, and the protein shown comes from translating the DNA. The V gene is TRDV1, the J gene TRDJ1, with 10 bases aligning to TRDD3. The CDR3 runs 21 residues. Germline values: CDR1 TSWWSYY, CDR2 QGS. CDR3 bases: TGTGCTCTTGGGGAATGCCACCTAGACCGCGGGGGATACGGGTACACCGATAAACACATCTTT. Amino acid sequence: CALGECHLDRGGYGYTDKHIF.

The table lists this clone with a few counts. The protein in TCRdb stems from a much larger clone and differs at residue 8 from this DNA's translation, likely a read error; here the protein is translated from the DNA. V and J are TRDV2 and TRDJ1, with 10 nucleotides matching TRDD3. Germline V gene lookup returns CDR1 GEAIGNYY and CDR2 EKD. CDR3 size: 19 residues. The V and J ends lost 0 bases and 0 bases, in that order; junction bases with no gene match: 12. CDR3 coding DNA: TGTGCCTGTGACACCCGACTAGGCTGGGGGATAAACTACACCGATAAACTCATCTTT. Translating it yields CACDTRLGWGINYTDKLIF.

Comment on this clone: This likely stems from a read error, as it lies one base from a far larger clone. Other DNA sequences in the same sample also yield this CDR3. The chain recombines TRDV1 with TRDJ1; D perhaps matches TRDD3 (6 bases). Per the germline V gene, CDR1 is TSWWSYY and CDR2 is QGS. The CDR3 has 22 residues. The CDR3 nucleotides read TGTGCTCTGGGGGAATTAGGGGCCCAGGGCCCGCCTTGGGGATGGGATAGCGATAAACTCATCTTT. Encoded protein: CALGELGAQGPPWGWDSDKLIF.

There are a few counts of this clone. A read error is likely here: a far larger clone is one base away. Other DNA sequences in this specimen translate into the identical CDR3. This chain connects TRDV2 to TRDJ1; a weak D match, TRDD3 (6 bases). No J gene is reported in TCRdb; it was inferred here by comparing the DNA with germline. The CDR3 is 16 residues long. Germline V gene data show CDR1 as GEAIGNYY and CDR2 as EKD. V was clipped by 0 bases and J by 5 bases, with 18 bases between them. CDR3 DNA sequence: TGTGCCTGTGACACCGACGCAGGGGGACCCACTGATAAACTCATCTTT. Protein sequence: CACDTDAGGPTDKLIF.

The sample holds one count of this clone. The chain joins TRDV1 to TRDJ1; 13 bases are shared with TRDD3. The J gene, left out of TCRdb, was set here by checking the DNA against germline. The germline gives CDR1 TSWWSYY, CDR2 QGS. The ends lost 4 bases at V and 3 bases at J; junction bases unmatched: 14. CDR3 length: 19 amino acids. In DNA form, the CDR3 reads TGTGCTCTTGGGGCTCCGCGGCCTATACTGGGGGATACGCCCGATAAACTCATCTTT. It encodes CALGAPRPILGDTPDKLIF.

This clone was seen more than once but under ten times. The protein recorded in TCRdb matches a much larger clone and deviates from this DNA's translation at residue 15, suggesting a read error; the protein here is obtained by translating the DNA. The V call is TRDV1, the J call TRDJ4, with 11 bases matching TRDD3. The J gene is absent in TCRdb and was assigned here via DNA matching to germline. This CDR3 has 18 amino acids. Germline loops: CDR1 TSWWSYY, CDR2 QGS. CDR3 sequence: CALGEKIQLGDKARTLIF. CDR3 DNA: TGTGCTCTTGGGGAAAAGATTCAACTGGGGGATAAGGCCAGAACCCTGATCTTT.

Remarks on this clone: With only one base between it and a far larger clone, this is likely a read error. This same CDR3 is encoded by further DNA sequences in the sample. J is TRDJ1 and V is TRDV2, with 9 bases fitting TRDD3. The J gene, absent from TCRdb, was called here by matching the DNA to germline. Germline CDR1 and CDR2: GEAIGNYY and EKD. The CDR3 is 21 residues long. In DNA form, the CDR3 reads TGTGCCTGCGACACCTTAAAATCGGGGGATACTGGCCTCATACACACCGATAAACTCATCTTT. This translates into CACDTLKSGDTGLIHTDKLIF.

This clone was recorded at least ten times. A far larger clone is only one base removed, so a read error is likely. This sample also contains other DNA sequences that code for the same CDR3. The V call is TRDV2, the J call TRDJ1, with 11 bases aligning to TRDD3. Per the germline V gene, CDR1 is GEAIGNYY and CDR2 is EKD. CDR3 length equals 17 residues. CDR3 amino acids: CACDTLGDTRNTDKLIF. Here the CDR3 DNA reads TGTGCCTGCGACACTCTGGGGGATACAAGGAACACCGATAAACTCATCTTT.